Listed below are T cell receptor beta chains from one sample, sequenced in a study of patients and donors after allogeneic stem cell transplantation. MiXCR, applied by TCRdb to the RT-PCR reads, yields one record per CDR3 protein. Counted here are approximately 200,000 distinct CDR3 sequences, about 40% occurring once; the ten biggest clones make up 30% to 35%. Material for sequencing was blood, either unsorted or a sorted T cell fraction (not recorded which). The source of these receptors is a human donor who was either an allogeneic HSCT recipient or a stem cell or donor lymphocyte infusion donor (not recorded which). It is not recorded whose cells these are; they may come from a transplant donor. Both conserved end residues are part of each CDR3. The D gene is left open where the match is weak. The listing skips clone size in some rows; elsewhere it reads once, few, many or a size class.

TGTGCCTGGAGTCTGGGGGGAGAGCAGTACTTC CAWSLGGEQYF TRBJ2-7 few . TRBV30
TGTGCCAGCTCCCTACCGGGACTAGCCCTCTACGAGCAGTACTTC CASSLPGLALYEQYF TRBJ2-7 few TRBD2 TRBV18
TGTGCCAGCAGCTTTGCTTCATCAGCTGAAGCTTTCTTT CASSFASSAEAFF TRBJ1-1 . . TRBV7-9
TGTGCCAGCAGTCAAGATAGTCCCTATGGCTACACCTTC CASSQDSPYGYTF TRBJ1-2 . . TRBV12-3/TRBV12-4
TGTGCCAGCAGCTTAGCGTCGTTACAGGGTAACACTGAAGCTTTCTTT CASSLASLQGNTEAFF TRBJ1-1 few . TRBV7-2
TGTGCCGCGGCTACGGGGACGAGGAATTCACCCCTCCACTTT CAAATGTRNSPLHF TRBJ1-6 . . TRBV27
TGTGCCAGCAGCGTAGGGGCCTCTGGAAACACCATATATTTT CASSVGASGNTIYF TRBJ1-3 . . TRBV9
TGCAGCGTTGATAAGGGGGCGCTCGGGACGAACACTGAAGCTTTCTTT CSVDKGALGTNTEAFF TRBJ1-1 once TRBD1 TRBV29-1
TGTGCCACCAGCAGAGCCTCCGGGACAGGGTACGAGCAGTACTTC CATSRASGTGYEQYF TRBJ2-7 . TRBD1 TRBV15
TGTGCCAGCAGTGAACTGGTGGGGACTGGAAACACCATATATTTT CASSELVGTGNTIYF TRBJ1-3 . . TRBV2
TGTGCCAGCAGGCAGGGACTAGCGGGAGTTGGTGAGCAGTTCTTC CASRQGLAGVGEQFF TRBJ2-1 . TRBD2 TRBV6-5
TGTGCCAGCAGATTCCGGGATCCCTATGGCTACACCTTC CASRFRDPYGYTF TRBJ1-2 . . TRBV6-2/TRBV6-3
TGTGCCAGCAGTCCGATAGCGGGAAGCTCCTACGAGCAGTACTTC CASSPIAGSSYEQYF TRBJ2-7 . TRBD2 TRBV2
TGTGCCAGCAGCATTCCGGGACAGAGAACGCAGCCCCAGCATTTT CASSIPGQRTQPQHF TRBJ1-5 . TRBD1 TRBV7-2
TGTGCCACCAGCAGAGATACCGGGAACTATGGCTACACCTTC CATSRDTGNYGYTF TRBJ1-2 few . TRBV15
TGTGCCAGCAGTTTAGTACTAGGGGAGCAGTACTTC CASSLVLGEQYF TRBJ2-7 few . TRBV12-3/TRBV12-4
TGCGCCAGCAGCTTACAGCGGGGGCCGACCTACGAGCAGTACTTC CASSLQRGPTYEQYF TRBJ2-7 . TRBD2 TRBV5-1
TGTGCCAGCAGCGTAGATGGGAACACTGAAGCTTTCTTT CASSVDGNTEAFF TRBJ1-1 . . TRBV9
TGTGCCAGCAGTGAAAGCCTGGGATCTGGGGCCAACGTCCTGACTTTC CASSESLGSGANVLTF TRBJ2-6 . . TRBV2
TGTGCCAGCAACCCTGGGAGCAATAAACAAGAGACCCAGTACTTC CASNPGSNKQETQYF TRBJ2-5 . . TRBV7-9
TGTGCCAGCAGCACAGACCTCAGGGGACATGGAAACACCATATATTTT CASSTDLRGHGNTIYF TRBJ1-3 . . TRBV9
TGTGCCAGCAGAGGGGTCGCGACAGGGGAAGATGGCTACACCTTC CASRGVATGEDGYTF TRBJ1-2 many TRBD1 TRBV27
TGTGCCAGCAGTTTTGGTCCCGTGACTAGGTATTTT CASSFGPVTRYF TRBJ2-3 once . TRBV12-3/TRBV12-4
TGTGCCAGCAGCTGGGACCTAGGACTAGGGGAGACCCAGTACTTC CASSWDLGLGETQYF TRBJ2-5 . TRBD2 TRBV7-8
TGTGCCAGCAGCCGACAGGGAGGAGAGACCCAGTACTTC CASSRQGGETQYF TRBJ2-5 few . TRBV27
TGTGCCAGCAGCCCCCTAGCGGGAGTCTACAATGAGCAGTTCTTC CASSPLAGVYNEQFF TRBJ2-1 . TRBD2 TRBV7-6
TGTGCCACCAGCAGAGGGGGAAACAGATTAAACTCTGGGGCCAACGTCCTGACTTTC CATSRGGNRLNSGANVLTF TRBJ2-6 . . TRBV15
TGTGCCAGCAGCTTAGATGGGTCCCGACAGCCCCAGCATTTT CASSLDGSRQPQHF TRBJ1-5 . . TRBV11-2
TGCGCCAGCAGCTGGACAGGACCCAACACTGAAGCTTTCTTT CASSWTGPNTEAFF TRBJ1-1 few TRBD1 TRBV5-1
TGTGCCAGCAGCCTGGGACTAGAGAGACATGAGCAGTTCTTC CASSLGLERHEQFF TRBJ2-1 . TRBD2 TRBV3-1
TGTGCCAGCACCTCTGTCAGGGGTAGCCTAAACACCGGGGAGCTGTTTTTT CASTSVRGSLNTGELFF TRBJ2-2 few . TRBV7-2
TGTGCCACCAGTGGGGACAGGGTCACAGATACGCAGTATTTT CATSGDRVTDTQYF TRBJ2-3 . TRBD1 TRBV24-1
TGTGCCAGCAGCCTGACAGGGGGGATCAATCAGCCCCAGCATTTT CASSLTGGINQPQHF TRBJ1-5 few TRBD1 TRBV7-2
TGCGCCAGCAGCCCAGGAGGGAATTCCTACGAGCAGTACTTC CASSPGGNSYEQYF TRBJ2-7 few . TRBV4-3
TGTGCCAGCAGTCATATAAAGGCCCCCTATGGCTACACCTTT CASSHIKAPYGYTF TRBJ1-2 . . TRBV12-3/TRBV12-4
TGTGCCAGCAGTTACCCGCAGGGCAGGGCCACCGGGGAGCTGTTTTTT CASSYPQGRATGELFF TRBJ2-2 . . TRBV6-6
TGCAGCGCCGGGACAAGCTCCTACGAGCAGTACTTC CSAGTSSYEQYF TRBJ2-7 . . TRBV29-1
TGTGCCAGCAGTCCCCGACTAGCGGGACTCAGCTCCTACAATGAGCAGTTCTTC CASSPRLAGLSSYNEQFF TRBJ2-1 . TRBD2 TRBV12-3/TRBV12-4
TGTGCCAGCAGCCAAGGGCAGTCTCTCTATGGCTACACCTTC CASSQGQSLYGYTF TRBJ1-2 few . TRBV3-1
TGCAGCGTTACTAGCGGGAACCCCTACGAGCAGTACTTC CSVTSGNPYEQYF TRBJ2-7 . TRBD2 TRBV29-1
TGTGCCAGCAGTGCTTGGCGCGGCGACAATGAGCAGTTCTTC CASSAWRGDNEQFF TRBJ2-1 once . TRBV6-2/TRBV6-3
TGTGCCAGCAGCTTAAGATCGGGTACCTCCTATGGCTACACCTTC CASSLRSGTSYGYTF TRBJ1-2 few . TRBV7-3
TGCAGCGTTGATCACGTAAATGAGCAGTTCTTC CSVDHVNEQFF TRBJ2-1 . . TRBV29-1
TGCGCCAGCAGCCAAGGGACAGGGGATGGCTACACCTTC CASSQGTGDGYTF TRBJ1-2 . TRBD1 TRBV4-3
TGTGCCAGCAGCGTAGGAGGGGGAGACTATGGCTACACCTTC CASSVGGGDYGYTF TRBJ1-2 few . TRBV9
TGCAGTGCTCCGACCGGGACGGAGCATAACTATGGCTACACCTTC CSAPTGTEHNYGYTF TRBJ1-2 . . TRBV20-1
TGTGCCAGCAGCCCACGACAGCGGTCTGCAGGGTTGAACACTGAAGCTTTCTTT CASSPRQRSAGLNTEAFF TRBJ1-1 . . TRBV7-2
TGTGCCAGCAGTTTATCAGGCCAAACTCGCTACACCTTC CASSLSGQTRYTF TRBJ1-2 . . TRBV27
TGCGCCAGCAGCTTGGTGGGACAGGGGGATGAGACCCAGTACTTC CASSLVGQGDETQYF TRBJ2-5 . TRBD1 TRBV5-1
TGTGCCAGCAGTTTAATAGGGGACAATGCGAGGGAGACCCAGTACTTC CASSLIGDNARETQYF TRBJ2-5 . . TRBV27
TGTGCCAGCATAGTCCGGGACGGGAACACTGAAGCTTTCTTT CASIVRDGNTEAFF TRBJ1-1 few . TRBV6-6
TGTGCCAGCTCGGCAGTTCCCTATGGCTACACCTTC CASSAVPYGYTF TRBJ1-2 few . TRBV6-5
TGCGCCAGCAGTGAACACGGACAGGGGAGGGATATAGTGAAAGCTTTCTTT CASSEHGQGRDIVKAFF TRBJ1-1 few TRBD1 TRBV10-2